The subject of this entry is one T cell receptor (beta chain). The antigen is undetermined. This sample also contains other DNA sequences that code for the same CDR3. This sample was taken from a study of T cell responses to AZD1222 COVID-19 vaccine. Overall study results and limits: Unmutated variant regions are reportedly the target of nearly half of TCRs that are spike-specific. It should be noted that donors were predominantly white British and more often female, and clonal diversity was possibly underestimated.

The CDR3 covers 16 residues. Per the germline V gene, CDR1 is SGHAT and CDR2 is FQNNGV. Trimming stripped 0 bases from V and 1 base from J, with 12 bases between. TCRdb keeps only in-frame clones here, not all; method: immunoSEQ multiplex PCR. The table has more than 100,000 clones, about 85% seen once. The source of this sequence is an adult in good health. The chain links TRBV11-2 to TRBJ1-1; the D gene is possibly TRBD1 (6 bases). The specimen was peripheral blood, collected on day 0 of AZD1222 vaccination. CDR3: CASSLEWGRRNTEAFF. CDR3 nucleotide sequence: TGTGCCAGCAGCTTAGAGTGGGGGCGGAGGAACACTGAAGCTTTCTTT. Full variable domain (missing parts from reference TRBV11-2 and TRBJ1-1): EAGVAQSPRYKIIEKRQSVAFWCNPISGHATLYWYQQILGQGPKLLIQFQNNGVVDDSQLPKDRFSAERLKGVDSTLKIQPAKLEDSAVYLCASSLEWGRRNTEAFFGQGTRLTVV.